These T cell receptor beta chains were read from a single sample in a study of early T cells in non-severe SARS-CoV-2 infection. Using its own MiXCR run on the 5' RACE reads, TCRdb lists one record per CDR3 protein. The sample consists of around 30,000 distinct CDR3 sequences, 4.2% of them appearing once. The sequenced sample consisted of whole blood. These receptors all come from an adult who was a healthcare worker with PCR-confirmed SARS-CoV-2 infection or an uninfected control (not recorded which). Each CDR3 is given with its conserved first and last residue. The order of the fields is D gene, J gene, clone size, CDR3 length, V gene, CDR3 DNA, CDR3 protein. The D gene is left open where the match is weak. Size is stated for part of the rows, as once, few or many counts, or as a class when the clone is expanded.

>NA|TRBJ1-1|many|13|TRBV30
TGTGCCTGGGGGACCGGGGGAGAGACTGAAGCTTTCTTT
CAWGTGGETEAFF
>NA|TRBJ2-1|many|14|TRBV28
TGTGCCAGCAGTTTGCCCGGCCCTTACAATGAGCAGTTCTTC
CASSLPGPYNEQFF
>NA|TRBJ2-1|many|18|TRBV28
TGTGCCAGTCCACCACTGGCCCTACAGGTGAGCTCCTACAATGAGCAGTTCTTC
CASPPLALQVSSYNEQFF
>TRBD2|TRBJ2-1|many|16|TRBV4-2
TGTGCCAGCAGCCAAACCGGGACTAGCGGGAGAAATGAGCAGTTCTTC
CASSQTGTSGRNEQFF
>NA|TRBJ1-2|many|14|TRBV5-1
TGCGCCAGCAGCTTGGGGGGTGAGAACTATGGCTACACCTTC
CASSLGGENYGYTF
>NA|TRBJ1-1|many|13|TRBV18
TGTGCCAGCTCAGAGGCGCCGAACACTGAAGCTTTCTTT
CASSEAPNTEAFF
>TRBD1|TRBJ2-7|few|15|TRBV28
TGTGCCAGCAGTTTAAGCGGGACAGGGGGCTACGAGCAGTACTTC
CASSLSGTGGYEQYF
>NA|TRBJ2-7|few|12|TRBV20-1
TGCAGTGCTAAGGCCAACGCCTACGAGCAGTACTTC
CSAKANAYEQYF
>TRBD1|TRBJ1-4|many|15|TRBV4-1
TGCGCCAGCAGCCAGGCCGGGACAGGGGATGAAAAACTGTTTTTT
CASSQAGTGDEKLFF
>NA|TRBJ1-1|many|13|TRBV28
TGTGCCAGCAGTTTATACCCAGGGGAGCGAGCTTTCTTT
CASSLYPGERAFF
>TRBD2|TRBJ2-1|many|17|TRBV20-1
TGCAGTGTCCACCCCACCCTCGGGACTAGCGGGAACAATGAGCAGTTCTTC
CSVHPTLGTSGNNEQFF
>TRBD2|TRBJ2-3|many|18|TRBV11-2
TGTGCCAGCAGCTTATGGCCCGGCGGGAGCGTGAGCACAGATACGCAGTATTTT
CASSLWPGGSVSTDTQYF
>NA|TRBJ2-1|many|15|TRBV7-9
TGTGCCAGCAGCTTAGCGGGAGCTACCTACAATGAGCAGTTCTTC
CASSLAGATYNEQFF
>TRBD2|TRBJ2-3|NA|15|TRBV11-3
TGTGCCAGCAGCCTGGGACTAGCAGACTCAGATACGCAGTATTTT
CASSLGLADSDTQYF
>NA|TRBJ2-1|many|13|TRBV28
TGTGCCAGCAGTTTGCAGGGAGTAGGTGAGCAGTTCTTC
CASSLQGVGEQFF
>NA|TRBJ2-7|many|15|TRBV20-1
TGCAGTGCTAGGAACCCAACAGGGGAGGCCTACGAGCAGTACTTC
CSARNPTGEAYEQYF
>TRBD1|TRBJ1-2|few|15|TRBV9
TGTGCCAGCAGCCGTCAGACAGGGATGGCGATCGGCTACACCTTC
CASSRQTGMAIGYTF
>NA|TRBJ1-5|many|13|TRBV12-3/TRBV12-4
TGTGCCAGCAGTTGGGCCAGGGACCAGCCCCAGCATTTT
CASSWARDQPQHF
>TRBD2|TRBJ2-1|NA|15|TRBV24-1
TGTGCCACCAGTGATTATACTAGCGGACACAATGAGCAGTTCTTC
CATSDYTSGHNEQFF
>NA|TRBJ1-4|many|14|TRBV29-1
TGCAGCGTTTTTGACGGTACAACTAATGAAAAACTGTTTTTT
CSVFDGTTNEKLFF
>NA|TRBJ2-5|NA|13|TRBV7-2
TGTGCCAGCAGCCCCCGTGTTCCAGAGACCCAGTACTTC
CASSPRVPETQYF
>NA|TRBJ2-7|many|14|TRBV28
TGTGCCAGCAGTTTAGGCGGAAGTGAGTACGAGCAGTACTTC
CASSLGGSEYEQYF
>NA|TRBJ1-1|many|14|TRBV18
TGTGCCAGCTCACCATCGGTTATGAACACTGAAGCTTTCTTT
CASSPSVMNTEAFF
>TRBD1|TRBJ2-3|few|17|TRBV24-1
TGTGCCACCAGTGAGCCCCACGGGACAGGGCTCACAGATACGCAGTATTTT
CATSEPHGTGLTDTQYF
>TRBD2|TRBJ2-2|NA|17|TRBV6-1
TGTGCCAGCAGTGAAGAGCGAACTAGCGGGTGGACCGGGGAGCTGTTTTTT
CASSEERTSGWTGELFF
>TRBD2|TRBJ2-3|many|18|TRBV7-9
TGTGCCAGCAGCTTACGCGGACTAGCGGGAACGAGGGGAGATACGCAGTATTTT
CASSLRGLAGTRGDTQYF
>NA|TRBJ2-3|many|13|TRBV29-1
TGCAGCGTTGAACGCCAGGGGATTGATACGCAGTATTTT
CSVERQGIDTQYF
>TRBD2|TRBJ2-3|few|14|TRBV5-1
TGCGCCAGCAGCTTACTAGCGGGAGCAGATACGCAGTATTTT
CASSLLAGADTQYF
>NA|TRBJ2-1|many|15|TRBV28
TGTGCCAGCAGTTTAAGACAGGACCCCCCCGGTGAGCAGTTCTTC
CASSLRQDPPGEQFF
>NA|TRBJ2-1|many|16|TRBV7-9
TGTGCCAGCAGCTTAGCGGGTAGGGCCTCTTACAATGAGCAGTTCTTC
CASSLAGRASYNEQFF
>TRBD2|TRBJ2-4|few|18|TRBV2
TGTGCCAGCAGTGGGCGCGGGGGGACTAGCGGAAACAAAAACATTCAGTACTTC
CASSGRGGTSGNKNIQYF
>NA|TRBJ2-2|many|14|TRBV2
TGTGCCAGCAGTCTCGCAGGGGTCACCGGGGAGCTGTTTTTT
CASSLAGVTGELFF
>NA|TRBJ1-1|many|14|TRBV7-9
TGTGCCAGCAGCTTAGGGCGCGGGAGCACTGAAGCTTTCTTT
CASSLGRGSTEAFF
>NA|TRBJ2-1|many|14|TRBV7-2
TGTGCCAGCAGCCCCCTCGGGTCAAACAATGAGCAGTTCTTC
CASSPLGSNNEQFF
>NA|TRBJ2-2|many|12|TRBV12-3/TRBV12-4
TGTGCCAGCAGCGGTATTGTCGGGGAGCTGTTTTTT
CASSGIVGELFF
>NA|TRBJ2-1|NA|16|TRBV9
TGTGCCAGCAGCACCCCTAGGGCCTCAAGGGGAGTGCAACAGTTCTTC
CASSTPRASRGVQQFF
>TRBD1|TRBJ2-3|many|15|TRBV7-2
TGTGCCAGCAGGATCGACAGGGAAGGGGCAGATACGCAGTATTTT
CASRIDREGADTQYF
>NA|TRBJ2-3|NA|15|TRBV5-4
TGTGCCAGCAGCCCCGACATGGGGAGCACAGATACGCAGTATTTT
CASSPDMGSTDTQYF
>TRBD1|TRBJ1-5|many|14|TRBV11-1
TGTGCCAGCAGTCCCGGGACAGGGAATCAGCCCCAGCATTTT
CASSPGTGNQPQHF
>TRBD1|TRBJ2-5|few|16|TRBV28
TGTGCCAGCAGTCCCTCCGGGACAGGGGGCGAAGAGACCCAGTACTTC
CASSPSGTGGEETQYF
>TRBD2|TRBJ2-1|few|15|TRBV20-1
TGCAGTGCTGGATTACTAGCGGGAGTCTCCAATGAGCAGTTCTTC
CSAGLLAGVSNEQFF
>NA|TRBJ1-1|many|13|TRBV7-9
TGTGCCAGCAGCTTGGGACGGCAGTCTGAAGCTTTCTTT
CASSLGRQSEAFF
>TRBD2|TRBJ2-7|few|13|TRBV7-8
TGTGCCAGCAGGGCCGGGGGGATCTACGAGCAGTACTTC
CASRAGGIYEQYF
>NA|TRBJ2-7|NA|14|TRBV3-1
TGTGCCAGCAGCCTTAGGGACGGAGGCCACGAGCAGTACTTC
CASSLRDGGHEQYF
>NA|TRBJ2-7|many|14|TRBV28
TGTGCCAGCAGTACGGGCGGGCGAGGGAACGAGCAGTACTTC
CASSTGGRGNEQYF
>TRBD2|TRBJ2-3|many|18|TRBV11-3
TGTGCCAGCAGCTTGGGGACTAGCGGGAGTATGGGCACAGATACGCAGTATTTT
CASSLGTSGSMGTDTQYF
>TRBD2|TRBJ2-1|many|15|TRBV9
TGTGCCAGCAGCGTAATGTCTAGCGGTTACAATGAGCAGTTCTTC
CASSVMSSGYNEQFF
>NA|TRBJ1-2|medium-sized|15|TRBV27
TGTGCCAGCAGTTTATCCCCCGGGACGAACTATGGCTACACCTTC
CASSLSPGTNYGYTF
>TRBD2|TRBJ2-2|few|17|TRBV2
TGTGCCAGCAGGCACATAGCGGGAGGGCCCGACACCGGGGAGCTGTTTTTT
CASRHIAGGPDTGELFF
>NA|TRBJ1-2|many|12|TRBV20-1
TGCAGTGCTAGAATCTGGTACTATGGCTACACCTTC
CSARIWYYGYTF
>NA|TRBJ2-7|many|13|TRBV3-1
TGTGCCAGCAGTCCTTATAACTCCTACGAGCAGTACTTC
CASSPYNSYEQYF
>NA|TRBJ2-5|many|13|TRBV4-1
TGCGCCAGCAGCCACGGAACCGGGGAGACCCAGTACTTC
CASSHGTGETQYF